Each of the 8 T cell receptor beta chains below was sequenced from the same sample in a study of shared clonotypes between healthy human individuals. Terminally differentiated effector memory CD45RA+ cells were excluded from the naive CD8 cells, which were CD45RO-negative and positively selected for CCR7. The repertoire was sequenced with immunoSEQ multiplex PCR; TCRdb's copy has only in-frame clones and lacks some. Seen here are about 2 million clones, about 95% observed once, and the top ten hold roughly 1.2%. The sequenced sample consisted of naive CD8+ T cells sorted from blood. These receptor sequences come from a man between 18 and 29 years old in good health.

The chain combines TRBV9 with TRBJ2-2; D is uncertain. Germline loops: CDR1 SGDLS, CDR2 YYNGEE. The ends were cut back, 0 bases at V and 6 bases at J, with 6 bases in the middle. This CDR3 comprises 13 residues. The CDR3 sequence: CASSVEFAGELFF. In DNA, the CDR3 is TGTGCCAGCAGCGTAGAATTTGCCGGGGAGCTGTTTTTT.

This clone has a handful of counts. The sample contains more than one DNA sequence encoding this CDR3. The CDR3 region is CASSYVYEQYF. In nucleotides, the CDR3 is TGTGCCAGCAGTTACGTTTACGAGCAGTACTTC. The chain is built from TRBV6-6 and TRBJ2-7; D remains unclear. This CDR3 region has 11 residues. V lost 2 bases to trimming and J lost 4 bases, with 3 bases between them. Germline V CDR1 and CDR2: MNHNY, SVGAGI (reference sequence).

This sequence joins TRBV7-9 and TRBJ1-1; 9 nucleotides agree with TRBD1. Germline loops: CDR1 SEHNR, CDR2 FQNEAQ (reference sequence). The CDR3 sequence is 14 residues long. With V trimmed by 3 bases and J by 5 bases, 4 bases remained unmatched. CDR3 bases: TGTGCCAGCAGCTTCCGGGACAGGGAAACTGAAGCTTTCTTT. It is translated as CASSFRDRETEAFF.

The V and J genes are TRBV27 and TRBJ2-3, with unresolved D. Germline CDR1 and CDR2: MNHEY and SMNVEV (reference sequence). V was cut by 2 bases and J by 2 bases, with 8 bases left in between. The CDR3 loop spans 14 amino acids. CDR3 sequence (DNA): TGTGCCAGCAGTTTACGGACCCACACAGATACGCAGTATTTT. Encoded protein: CASSLRTHTDTQYF.

This chain uses TRBV5-1 with TRBJ1-2, with D unclear. The CDR3 has 13 residues. Germline V gives CDR1 SGHRS, CDR2 YFSETQ. V lost 2 bases, J lost 4 bases, and 9 bases lay in between. CDR3 DNA: TGCGCCAGCAGCTTAACCCCTTCCTATGGCTACACCTTC. As protein: CASSLTPSYGYTF.

The V and J genes are TRBV6-6 and TRBJ2-5; the D is unclear. CDR3 length equals 14 residues. CDR1 is MNHNY, CDR2 SVGAGI, per germline (reference sequence). V was clipped by 2 bases and J by 2 bases, with 9 bases between them. The CDR3 DNA follows: TGTGCCAGCAGTTACGGGTTCCCACAAGAGACCCAGTACTTC. Translation: CASSYGFPQETQYF.

Remarks on this clone: Other DNA sequences in this specimen translate into the identical CDR3. The gene calls are TRBV9 and TRBJ2-2; D uncertain. This CDR3 contains 12 residues. CDR1 is SGDLS, CDR2 YYNGEE, per germline. With 1 base removed from V and 6 bases from J, the gap between germline ends came to 4 bases. The CDR3, as DNA: TGTGCCAGCAGCGTAAGTCCCGGGGAGCTGTTTTTT. It encodes CASSVSPGELFF. The whole variable domain, remainder taken from reference TRBV9 and TRBJ2-2, is DSGVTQTPKHLITATGQRVTLRCSPRSGDLSVYWYQQSLDQGLQFLIQYYNGEERAKGNILERFSAQQFPDLHSELNLSSLELGDSALYFCASSVSPGELFFGEGSRLTVL.

The rearrangement links TRBV7-9 to TRBJ1-1, with D maybe TRBD1 (5 bases). Trimming removed 1 base from V and 1 base from J, with 10 bases in between. The CDR3 runs 15 residues. Germline loops: CDR1 SEHNR, CDR2 FQNEAQ (reference sequence). The CDR3 DNA reads TGTGCCAGCAGCTTAGGTGACAGTTCGAACACTGAAGCTTTCTTT. Its translation is CASSLGDSSNTEAFF.